This T cell receptor (beta chain) was recorded in a study of early T cells in non-severe SARS-CoV-2 infection. Overall study: Unpaired chains resulted from sequencing bulk RNA of unsorted whole blood. Overall study findings and caveats: VDJdb matching skewed toward anti-spike CD8 responses, missing private and CD4 specificities.

This clonotype turned up a few times. Antigen unknown. At one boundary the junction diverges from the germline segment, which might be a read error. As part of library construction, unique molecular identifiers were attached to individual cDNA molecules. Each CDR3 protein gets one entry after TCRdb re-called the 5' RACE reads with MiXCR. The sample yields tens of thousands of distinct CDR3 sequences, around 10% seen once. CDR1 and CDR2 from the germline V gene are SGHTA and FQGNSA. The CDR3 totals 11 residues. The source of this sequence is an adult who was a healthcare worker with PCR-confirmed SARS-CoV-2 infection or an uninfected control (not recorded which). V is TRBV7-2 and J is TRBJ2-7; D call uncertain. The source material was whole blood. This chain's CDR3 is CASSPYYKQYF. The CDR3 bases are TGTGCCAGCAGCCCGTACTACAAGCAGTACTTC.